The 12 T cell receptor beta chains below were found in one sample sequenced in a study of T cell repertoires in aging, cancer and after chemotherapy. The template was genomic DNA from peripheral blood, not RNA. TRB rearrangements spanning V, D and J were amplified using mixed TRB-A/B primers. TCRdb independently ran MiXCR on the multiplex PCR reads; one entry per CDR3 protein. Of 720 or so distinct CDR3 sequences in the sample, about a fifth were seen once. The material sequenced was blood. These receptors came from a human donor with a solid tumor.

This clonotype was counted between two and nine times. The rearrangement links TRBV20-1 to TRBJ1-6, with 9 bases matching TRBD1. The CDR3 consists of 13 residues. CDR1 is DFQATT and CDR2 is SNEGSKA in the germline V gene (reference sequence). The ends lost 6 bases at V and 10 bases at J; junction bases unmatched: 7. The CDR3 spells CSAAGTGSSPLHF. CDR3 DNA: TGCAGTGCGGCCGGGACAGGGTCCTCACCCCTCCACTTT.

This clonotype is categorized as large. The chain has TRBV5-4 and TRBJ1-1; D is uncertain. The CDR3 consists of 15 residues. Germline values: CDR1 SGHNT, CDR2 YYREEE (reference sequence). The ends were cut back, 4 bases at V and 6 bases at J, with 19 bases in the middle. DNA for the CDR3: TGTGCCAGCAGCCCCGAGGCAGCTTTTAATTCTGAAGCTTTCTTT. Translating gives CASSPEAAFNSEAFF.

Comments on this clonotype: A clone one base away is much larger, so this may be a read error. The chain couples TRBV18 to TRBJ2-3; TRBD1 agrees at 10 bases. J gave up 6 bases and V 10 bases, and 10 bases lay outside the gene matches. The CDR3 contains 14 residues. Germline CDR1 reads KGHSH; CDR2 reads LQKENI. The CDR3 reads CANPGQGIADTQYF. DNA for the CDR3: TGTGCCAACCCGGGACAGGGGATTGCGGATACGCAGTATTTT.

The genes are TRBV28 and TRBJ2-1; D is perhaps TRBD2 (5 bases). From germline, CDR1 is MDHEN and CDR2 SYDVKM. V was pared by 6 bases and J by 0 bases, with 21 bases between. The CDR3 runs to 18 residues. CDR3 protein: CASSLDEWRVLSYNEQFF. The CDR3 DNA reads as TGTGCCAGCAGCCTAGACGAGTGGCGGGTGCTCTCCTACAATGAGCAGTTCTTC.

This clonotype is classed as medium-sized. The chain uses TRBV6-2 or TRBV6-3 and TRBJ1-4; 7 positions match TRBD1. This CDR3 spans 15 amino acids. V was clipped by 5 bases and J by 10 bases; unmatched bases: 13. CDR1 and CDR2 from the germline V gene are MNHEY and SVGEGT. CDR3 loop: CASSRIGTEAGKLFF. The CDR3 nucleotides are TGTGCCAGCAGTCGGATCGGGACAGAAGCCGGAAAACTGTTTTTT.

In this sample, this clonotype is medium-sized. The chain combines TRBV4-2 with TRBJ1-1; 7 nucleotides agree with TRBD1. Germline CDR1 is LGHNA and CDR2 is YNFKEQ. The CDR3 is 14 amino acids. V shed 4 bases, J shed 6 bases, and the junction held 8 bases outside the gene matches. The CDR3 is CASSPADREAEAFF. Written as DNA, the CDR3 is TGTGCCAGCAGCCCTGCCGACAGGGAGGCTGAAGCTTTCTTT.

The J gene is TRBJ2-6, the V gene TRBV27, with 12 bases that match TRBD1. Germline lookup yields CDR1 MNHEY and CDR2 SMNVEV (reference sequence). V was pared by 3 bases and J by 3 bases, with 9 bases of the junction left unmatched. This CDR3 is 19 amino acids long. CDR3 region: CASSLGAGTGGFGANVLTF. The CDR3, as DNA: TGTGCCAGCAGTTTGGGGGCCGGGACAGGGGGCTTTGGGGCCAACGTCCTGACTTTC.

A note on this clonotype: A junction boundary mismatches the germline segment, possibly from a read error. This chain joins TRBV5-1 and TRBJ1-1; D not resolved. The CDR3 length is 14 residues. Germline loops: CDR1 SGHRS, CDR2 YFSETQ. The CDR3 coding sequence is TGTGCCAGAAGCTTGGCTGTCGGTGGCACTGAAGCTTTCTTT. Amino acids: CARSLAVGGTEAFF.

A few counts support this clonotype. J is TRBJ2-7 and V is TRBV4-3; unclear D gene. Germline CDR1 reads LGHNA; CDR2 reads YSLEER. Deletions cut 1 base from V and 6 bases from J, with 16 bases between. The CDR3 sequence is 15 residues long. The DNA for the CDR3 is TGCGCCAGCAGCCAAGCTACAGCTCCTGCCGCCGAGCAGTACTTC. It translates to CASSQATAPAAEQYF.

The chain uses TRBV27 and TRBJ2-7; 10 nucleotides match TRBD2. Germline V CDR1 and CDR2: MNHEY, SMNVEV (reference sequence). The CDR3 loop spans 15 amino acids. With 5 bases clipped from V and 2 bases from J, the junction kept 6 bases outside the gene matches. CDR3 in DNA: TGTGCCAGCAGTGCGTCTAGCGGGAGAACCTACGAGCAGTACTTC. Translated: CASSASSGRTYEQYF.

The chain employs TRBV2 and TRBJ2-4, with D perhaps assigned TRBD1 or TRBD2 (5 bases each). The CDR3 has 15 residues. V lost 2 bases and J 2 bases, leaving 10 bases between the germline ends. CDR1 is SNHLY, CDR2 FYNNEI, per germline. This CDR3 is CASSERWGTKNIQYF. CDR3 in DNA: TGTGCCAGCAGTGAAAGATGGGGGACCAAAAACATTCAGTACTTC.

By share of the sample, this clonotype is medium-sized. The chain uses TRBV24-1 and TRBJ2-1; D remains ambiguous. Germline loops: CDR1 KGHDR, CDR2 SFDVKD. Trimming removed 9 bases at V and 7 bases at J, with 18 bases between. The CDR3 runs 14 residues. The DNA of the CDR3 is TGTGCCACCCAAATGGCCGACGGTGGGAATGAGCAGTTCTTC. Amino acids: CATQMADGGNEQFF.